The clone carrying this T cell receptor (beta chain) was seen a single time. In the original processing: How many nucleated cells were present was estimated from reference gene primer amplification. Here immunoSEQ multiplex PCR was the method, and the copy in TCRdb shows in-frame clones only, minus some. D and trimming come from the DNA, and the V and J calls and clone size come from that table. Seen here are about 66,000 clones, about nine tenths observed once, and the top ten hold less than 8%. Trimming left V 4 bases short and J 0 bases short, with 10 bases between. CDR1 is MDHEN, CDR2 SYDVKM, per germline. The CDR3 has 14 amino acids. The data stem from a study of blood T cell repertoires in COVID-19. About the study: Spain, Italy and the United States supplied samples that represented acute and convalescent COVID-19.

The sequence came from a human donor in a cohort sampled during active COVID-19. The source material was peripheral blood. The rearrangement uses TRBV28 and TRBJ2-7; D may be TRBD1 (6 bases). CDR3 nucleotides: TGTGCCAGCAGTTCCCGGACAGACTCCTACGAGCAGTACTTC. Translating gives CASSSRTDSYEQYF.